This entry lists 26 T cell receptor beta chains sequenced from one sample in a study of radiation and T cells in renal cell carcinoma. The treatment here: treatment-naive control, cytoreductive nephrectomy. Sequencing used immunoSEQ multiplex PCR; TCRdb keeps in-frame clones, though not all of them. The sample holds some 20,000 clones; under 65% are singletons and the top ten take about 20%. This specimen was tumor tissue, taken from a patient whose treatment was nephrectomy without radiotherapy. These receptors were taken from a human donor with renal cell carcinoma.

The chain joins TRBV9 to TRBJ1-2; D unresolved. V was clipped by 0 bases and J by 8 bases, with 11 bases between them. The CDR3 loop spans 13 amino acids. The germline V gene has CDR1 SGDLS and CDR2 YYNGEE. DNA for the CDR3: TGTGCCAGCAGCGTAGCTACCGTCGGCGGCTACACCTTC. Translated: CASSVATVGGYTF.

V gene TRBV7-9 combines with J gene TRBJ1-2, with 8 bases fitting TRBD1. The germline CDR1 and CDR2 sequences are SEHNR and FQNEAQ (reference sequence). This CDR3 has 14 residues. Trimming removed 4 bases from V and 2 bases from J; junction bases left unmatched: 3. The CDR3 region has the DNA TGTGCCAGCAGCTCGGACAGGGCCAACTATGGCTACACCTTC. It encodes CASSSDRANYGYTF.

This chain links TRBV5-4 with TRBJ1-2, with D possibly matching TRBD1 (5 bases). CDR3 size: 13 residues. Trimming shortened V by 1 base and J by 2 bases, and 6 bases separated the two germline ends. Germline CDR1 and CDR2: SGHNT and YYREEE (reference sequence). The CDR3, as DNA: TGTGCCAGCAGCTTGCCAGGGAACTATGGCTACACCTTC. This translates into CASSLPGNYGYTF. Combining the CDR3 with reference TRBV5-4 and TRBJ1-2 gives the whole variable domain ETGVTQSPTHLIKTRGQQVTLRCSSQSGHNTVSWYQQALGQGPQFIFQYYREEENGRGNFPPRFSGLQFPNYSSELNVNALELDDSALYLCASSLPGNYGYTFGSGTRLTVV.

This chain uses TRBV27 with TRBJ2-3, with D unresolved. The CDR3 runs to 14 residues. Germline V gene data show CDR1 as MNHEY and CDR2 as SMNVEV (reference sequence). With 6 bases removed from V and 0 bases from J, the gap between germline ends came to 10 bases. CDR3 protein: CASRPWGSTDTQYF. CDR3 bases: TGTGCCAGCAGACCCTGGGGAAGCACAGATACGCAGTATTTT.

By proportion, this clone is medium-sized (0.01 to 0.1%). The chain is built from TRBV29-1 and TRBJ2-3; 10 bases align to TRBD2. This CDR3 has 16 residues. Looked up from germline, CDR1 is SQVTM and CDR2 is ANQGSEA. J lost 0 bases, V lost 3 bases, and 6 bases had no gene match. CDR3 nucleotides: TGCAGCGTTGATATTAGCGGGAGGTCTAGCACAGATACGCAGTATTTT. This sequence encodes CSVDISGRSSTDTQYF.

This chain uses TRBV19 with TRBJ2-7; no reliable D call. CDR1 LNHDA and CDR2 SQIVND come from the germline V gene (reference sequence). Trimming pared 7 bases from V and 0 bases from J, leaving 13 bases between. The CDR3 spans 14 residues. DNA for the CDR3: TGTGCCAGTAAGGGCGGAATGACCTCCTACGAGCAGTACTTC. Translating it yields CASKGGMTSYEQYF.

CDR3 sequence: CASSERGGPYNEQFF. In nucleotides, the CDR3 is TGTGCCAGCAGTGAAAGGGGGGGGCCCTACAATGAGCAGTTCTTC. The chain employs TRBV2 and TRBJ2-1; D perhaps matches TRBD2 (7 bases). This CDR3 is built from 15 residues. Trimming took off 2 bases at V and 2 bases at J, with 10 bases between the two ends. Germline V gene data show CDR1 as SNHLY and CDR2 as FYNNEI.

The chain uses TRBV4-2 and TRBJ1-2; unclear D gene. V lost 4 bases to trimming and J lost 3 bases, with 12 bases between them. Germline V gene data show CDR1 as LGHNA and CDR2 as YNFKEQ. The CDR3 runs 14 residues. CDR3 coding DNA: TGTGCCAGCAGCCTGGGAGGACGTGACTATGGCTACACCTTC. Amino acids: CASSLGGRDYGYTF.

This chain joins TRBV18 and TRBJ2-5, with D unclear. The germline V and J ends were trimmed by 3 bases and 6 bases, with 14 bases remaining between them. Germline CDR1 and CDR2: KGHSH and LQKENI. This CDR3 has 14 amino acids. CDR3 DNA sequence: TGTGCCAGCTCACCCGTTGGCCCCCCGAAGACCCAGTACTTC. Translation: CASSPVGPPKTQYF.

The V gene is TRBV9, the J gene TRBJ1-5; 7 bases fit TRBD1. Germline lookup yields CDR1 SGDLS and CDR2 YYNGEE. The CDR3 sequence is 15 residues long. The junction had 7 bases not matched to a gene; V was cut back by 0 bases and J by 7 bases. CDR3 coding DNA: TGTGCCAGCAGCGTAGAGGCCAGGGGGGGACAGCCCCAGCATTTT. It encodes CASSVEARGGQPQHF.

The CDR3 DNA reads as TGTGCCAGCAGCTTTTGGGGTGGGAATCAGCCCCAGCATTTT. Translation gives CASSFWGGNQPQHF. This chain uses TRBV5-4 with TRBJ1-5; unclear D gene. Germline lookup yields CDR1 SGHNT and CDR2 YYREEE (reference sequence). V lost 2 bases and J lost 4, with 10 bases in between. The CDR3 is 14 amino acids. Together with reference TRBV5-4 and TRBJ1-5, the CDR3 gives the full variable domain: ETGVTQSPTHLIKTRGQQVTLRCSSQSGHNTVSWYQQALGQGPQFIFQYYREEENGRGNFPPRFSGLQFPNYSSELNVNALELDDSALYLCASSFWGGNQPQHFGDGTRLSIL.

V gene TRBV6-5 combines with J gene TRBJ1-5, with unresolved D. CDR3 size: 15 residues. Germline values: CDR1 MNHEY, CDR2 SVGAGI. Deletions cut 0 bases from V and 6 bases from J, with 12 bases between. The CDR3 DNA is TGTGCCAGCAGTTACTCGGTTGGGGTGAGTCAGCCCCAGCATTTT. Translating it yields CASSYSVGVSQPQHF.

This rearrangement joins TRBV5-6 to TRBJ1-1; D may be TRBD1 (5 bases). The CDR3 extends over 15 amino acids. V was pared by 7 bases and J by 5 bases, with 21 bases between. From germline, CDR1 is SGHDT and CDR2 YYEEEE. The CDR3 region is CASVKRGSRGTEAFF. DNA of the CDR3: TGTGCCAGCGTCAAGCGGGGGTCACGGGGGACTGAAGCTTTCTTT.

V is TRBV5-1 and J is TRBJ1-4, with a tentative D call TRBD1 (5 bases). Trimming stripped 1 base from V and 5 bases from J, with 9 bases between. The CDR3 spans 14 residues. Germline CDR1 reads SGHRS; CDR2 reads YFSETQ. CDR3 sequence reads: CASSLTGENEKLFF. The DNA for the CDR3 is TGCGCCAGCAGCTTGACAGGAGAAAATGAAAAACTGTTTTTT.

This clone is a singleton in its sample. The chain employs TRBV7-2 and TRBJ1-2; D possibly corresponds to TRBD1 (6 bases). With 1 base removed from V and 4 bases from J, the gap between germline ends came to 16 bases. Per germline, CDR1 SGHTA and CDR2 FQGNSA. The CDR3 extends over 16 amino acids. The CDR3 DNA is TGTGCCAGCAGCTTAGGGACCCAAAACAGGGCCTATGGCTACACCTTC. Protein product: CASSLGTQNRAYGYTF.

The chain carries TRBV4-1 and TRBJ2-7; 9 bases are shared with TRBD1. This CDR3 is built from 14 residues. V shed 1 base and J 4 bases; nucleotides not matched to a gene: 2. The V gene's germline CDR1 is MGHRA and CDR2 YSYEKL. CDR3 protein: CASSQGGQGYEQYF. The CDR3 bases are TGCGCCAGCAGCCAAGGTGGACAGGGGTACGAGCAGTACTTC.

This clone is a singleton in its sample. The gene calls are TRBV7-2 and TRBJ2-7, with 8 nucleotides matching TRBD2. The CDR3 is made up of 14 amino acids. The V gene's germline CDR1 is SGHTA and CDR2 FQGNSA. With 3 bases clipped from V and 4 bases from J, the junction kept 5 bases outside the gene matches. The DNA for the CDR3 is TGTGCCAGCAGCTTTGCGGGGGGTGGGTACGAGCAGTACTTC. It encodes CASSFAGGGYEQYF.

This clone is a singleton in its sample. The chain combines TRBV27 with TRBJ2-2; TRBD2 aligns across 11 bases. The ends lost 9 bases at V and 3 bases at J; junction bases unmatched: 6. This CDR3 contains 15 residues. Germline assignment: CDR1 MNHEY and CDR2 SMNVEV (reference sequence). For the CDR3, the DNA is TGTGCCAGTAAATCTAGCGGGGGGCACACCGGGGAGCTGTTTTTT. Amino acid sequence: CASKSSGGHTGELFF.

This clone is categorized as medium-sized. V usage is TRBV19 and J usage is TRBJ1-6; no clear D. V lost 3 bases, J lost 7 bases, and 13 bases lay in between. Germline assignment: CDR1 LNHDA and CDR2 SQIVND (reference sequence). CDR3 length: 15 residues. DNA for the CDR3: TGTGCCAGTAGTATTCCCGGCCAACCCAATTCACCCCTCCACTTT. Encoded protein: CASSIPGQPNSPLHF. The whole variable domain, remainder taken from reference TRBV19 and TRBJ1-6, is DGGITQSPKYLFRKEGQNVTLSCEQNLNHDAMYWYRQDPGQGLRLIYYSQIVNDFQKGDIAEGYSVSREKKESFPLTVTSAQKNPTAFYLCASSIPGQPNSPLHFGNGTRLTVT.

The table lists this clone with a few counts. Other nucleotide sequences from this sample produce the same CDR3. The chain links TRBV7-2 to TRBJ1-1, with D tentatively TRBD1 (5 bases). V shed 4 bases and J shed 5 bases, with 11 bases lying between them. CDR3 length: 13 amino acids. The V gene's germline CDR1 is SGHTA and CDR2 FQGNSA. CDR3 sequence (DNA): TGTGCCAGCAGCTACAGATGGGGGACTGAAGCTTTCTTT. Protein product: CASSYRWGTEAFF.

CDR3: CASGRSTYGYTF. CDR3 nucleotides: TGTGCCAGCGGTCGATCGACCTATGGCTACACCTTC. The V and J genes are TRBV6-1 and TRBJ1-2; D is unresolved. V lost 8 bases, J lost 4 bases, and 11 bases lay in between. The CDR3 sequence is 12 residues long. Germline V gene data show CDR1 as MNHNS and CDR2 as SASEGT.

CDR3 in DNA: TGCGCCAGCAGCTTGCAGGCAGTAACAGATACGCAGTATTTT. Translated, it gives CASSLQAVTDTQYF. The gene calls are TRBV5-1 and TRBJ2-3; D is uncertain. The CDR3 is 14 residues long. Germline CDR1 is SGHRS and CDR2 is YFSETQ. V shed 1 base and J shed 3 bases, with 9 bases lying between them.

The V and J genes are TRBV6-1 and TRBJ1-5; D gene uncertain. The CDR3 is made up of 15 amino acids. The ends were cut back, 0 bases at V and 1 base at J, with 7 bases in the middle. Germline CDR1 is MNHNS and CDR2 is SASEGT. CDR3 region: CASSEALNSNQPQHF. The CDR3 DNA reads TGTGCCAGCAGTGAAGCGCTGAACAGCAATCAGCCCCAGCATTTT.

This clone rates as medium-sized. CDR3 coding DNA: TGCGCCAGCAGCCAAGCTCGGACTAGCGGACAGCAGTACTTC. This sequence encodes CASSQARTSGQQYF. The rearrangement uses TRBV4-3 and TRBJ2-7; TRBD2 aligns across 10 bases. J was trimmed by 8 bases and V by 1 base; bases with no gene match: 5. Germline V gives CDR1 LGHNA, CDR2 YSLEER. The CDR3 spans 14 residues.

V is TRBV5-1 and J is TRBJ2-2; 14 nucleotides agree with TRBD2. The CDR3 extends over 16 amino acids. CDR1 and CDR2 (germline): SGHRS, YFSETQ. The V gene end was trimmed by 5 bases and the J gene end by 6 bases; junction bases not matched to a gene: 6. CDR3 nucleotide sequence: TGCGCCAGCAGTCTGACTAGCGGGGGGGCCCCCGGGGAGCTGTTTTTT. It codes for CASSLTSGGAPGELFF.

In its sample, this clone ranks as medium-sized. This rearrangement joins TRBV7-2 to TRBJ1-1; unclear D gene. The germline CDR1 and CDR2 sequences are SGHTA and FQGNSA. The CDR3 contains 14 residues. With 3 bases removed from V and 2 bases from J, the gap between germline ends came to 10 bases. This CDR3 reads CASSLSRSNTEAFF. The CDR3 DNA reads TGTGCCAGCAGCTTGTCGAGGAGCAACACTGAAGCTTTCTTT.